This T cell receptor beta chain was captured by sequencing in a study of cytomegalovirus exposure and HLA in healthy donors. Primers for the PCR totalled 60 Vbeta and 13 Jbeta. Data came from immunoSEQ multiplex PCR; TCRdb stores just in-frame clones and leaves some out. The repertoire holds about 67,000 clones, with over 70% as singletons. The germline V gene encodes CDR1 MGHRA and CDR2 YSYEKL. There are 18 residues in the CDR3. V gave up 0 bases and J gave up 2 bases; unmatched junction bases: 5. V gene TRBV4-1 combines with J gene TRBJ2-1; 12 nucleotides align to TRBD2. This sequence was found in a man aged 60 to 69 in good health and CMV-seropositive. The sequenced material came from PBMCs. This CDR3 reads CASSQDPLAGGPYNEQFF. The CDR3 nucleotides read TGCGCCAGCAGCCAAGACCCACTAGCGGGGGGCCCCTACAATGAGCAGTTCTTC.